This entry lists 5 T cell receptor beta chains sequenced from one sample in a study of tumor and adjacent non-tumor tissue in lung cancer. TCRbeta libraries were built with three rounds of nested PCR, modified from ARM-PCR. TCRdb analysed the multiplex PCR reads with MiXCR anew, one entry per CDR3 protein. The sample yields 90,000 to 120,000 distinct CDR3 sequences, 60% to 80% seen once. RNA was extracted from bulk tissue without any cell sorting. More than 3 cm separated this lung sample from the edge of the tumor. Sequencing was done on a sample of distant non-tumor lung tissue. All receptors derive from a man aged 30-40 years with non-small cell lung cancer.

Concerning this clonotype itself: Relative to the germline gene, one junction end is altered; a read error may explain this. This chain uses TRBV19 with TRBJ2-3; 14 nucleotides match TRBD2. CDR3 length equals 20 residues. The V gene's germline CDR1 is LNHDA and CDR2 SQIVND (reference sequence). CDR3 sequence: CSSSPGGTSGGLLSTDTQYF. The DNA for the CDR3 is TGTTCCAGTAGTCCCGGGGGGACTAGCGGGGGTCTTCTAAGCACAGATACGCAGTATTTT.

V is TRBV12-3 or TRBV12-4 and J is TRBJ2-7; 8 bases are a match to TRBD1. Trimming removed 8 bases from V and 5 bases from J; junction bases left unmatched: 8. The CDR3 contains 13 residues. The CDR3 DNA reads TGTGCCAGCGCAGGACAGGGCTTCGACGAGCAGTACTTC. Encoded protein: CASAGQGFDEQYF.

On this clonotype itself: At one end the junction does not follow the germline gene, possibly because of a read error. The gene calls are TRBV11-2 and TRBJ1-1, with D uncertain. CDR3 length: 15 residues. Germline CDR1 is SGHAT and CDR2 is FQNNGV. CDR3 sequence reads: CASSHGIGPYTEASF. DNA for the CDR3: TGTGCCAGCAGCCACGGTATAGGGCCGTACACTGAAGCTTCCTTT.

In the case of this clonotype: One end of the junction varies from germline; a read error may be responsible. This sequence joins TRBV11-1 and TRBJ2-7; D is uncertain. Per germline, CDR1 SGHAT and CDR2 FQDESV (reference sequence). The length of the CDR3 is 14 residues. The CDR3 sequence is CASSLVPTDYEQYF. Written as DNA, the CDR3 is TGTGCCAGCAGTTTAGTCCCGACTGACTACGAGCAGTACTTC.

A few counts support this clonotype. A junction boundary mismatches the germline segment, possibly from a read error. This rearrangement joins TRBV4-3 to TRBJ1-6, with unresolved D. The CDR3 is 17 residues long. From germline, CDR1 is LGHNA and CDR2 YSLEER. This CDR3 reads CASSQQFDGSYNSRLHF. The CDR3 coding sequence is TGCGCCAGCAGCCAGCAGTTTGACGGCTCCTACAATTCACGCCTCCACTTT.